The entry below gives a single T cell receptor (beta chain) sequence along with its context. Its specificity is not known. The sample is drawn from a study of read filtering for tumor transcriptome and immune sequencing. Study as a whole: DNase treatment preceded whole-transcriptome library preparation.

V was shortened by 4 bases and J by 3 bases, with 13 bases between the two germline ends. From germline, CDR1 is SGHTA and CDR2 FQGNSA. CDR3 size: 15 residues. Molecular barcoded adaptors covering alpha/delta and beta/gamma chains were used on roughly 400 ng RNA. TCRdb ran MiXCR on the reads and lists one entry per CDR3 protein. Of approximately 62,000 distinct CDR3 sequences listed, approximately 18% were seen once; the top ten hold roughly a tenth. General study points: Single-read clonotypes: roughly 86% of IR-seq clonotypes (about 4% of reads), roughly 73% of RNA-seq clonotypes (44.6% of reads).

Every patient had bone marrow sampled while the disease was active. This receptor was taken from a donor at least 40 years old with multiple myeloma. The rearrangement uses TRBV7-2 and TRBJ1-3, with a weak D call TRBD1 (6 bases). Sequenced material: a population of CD138-negative cells sorted from bone marrow. This CDR3 reads CASSSTAGVGNTIYF. The CDR3 nucleotides are TGTGCCAGCAGCTCCACCGCAGGGGTTGGAAACACCATATATTTT.